This TCR beta chain is from a study of blood T cell repertoires in COVID-19. Study details: Material from acute and convalescent COVID-19 was sourced from the United States, Italy and Spain.

As originally analysed: Amplification with reference gene primers provided the estimates of nucleated cell counts. Clones were sequenced by immunoSEQ multiplex PCR, and TCRdb holds only the in-frame ones, with some missing. V, J and clone size derive from that table, while D and trimming were established from the DNA sequence. The sample has about 87,000 clones, around 85% seen once. Enrolment of Seattle patients took place during active infection, and they were followed longitudinally. V trimming: 3 bases; J trimming: 5 bases; junction bases outside the gene matches: 9. The CDR3 runs to 14 residues. Germline CDR1 and CDR2: DFQATT and SNEGSKA (reference sequence).

The chain links TRBV20-1 to TRBJ2-5, with 7 nucleotides matching TRBD1. This TCR derives from a woman of 80 years or more with COVID-19, enrolled during active disease. The source material was peripheral blood. CDR3 in DNA: TGCAGTGCTAGTGGGGTGGGCAGGGGGGAGACCCAGTACTTC. Translation gives CSASGVGRGETQYF.